The clone carrying this T cell receptor (beta chain) has only a few counts. Using immunoSEQ multiplex PCR, the repertoire was profiled, and TCRdb retains in-frame clones only, with some absent. The sample gives 350,000 to 450,000 clones, 80% to 95% of which show up once; around 6.4% is in the top ten. The CDR3 extends over 15 amino acids. V trimming: 1 base; J trimming: 4 bases; junction bases outside the gene matches: 5. The germline CDR1 and CDR2 sequences are SGHVS and FQNEAQ. The data were obtained in a study of control samples from healthy donors and cancer patients. The sequenced sample was PBMCs. The TCR comes from a middle-aged man with head and neck cancer. The chain is built from TRBV7-8 and TRBJ2-7, with TRBD1 matching over 9 bases. In DNA form, the CDR3 reads TGTGCCAGCAGCTTAGGCGGGACAGGGTTGTACGAGCAGTACTTC. Translation: CASSLGGTGLYEQYF.